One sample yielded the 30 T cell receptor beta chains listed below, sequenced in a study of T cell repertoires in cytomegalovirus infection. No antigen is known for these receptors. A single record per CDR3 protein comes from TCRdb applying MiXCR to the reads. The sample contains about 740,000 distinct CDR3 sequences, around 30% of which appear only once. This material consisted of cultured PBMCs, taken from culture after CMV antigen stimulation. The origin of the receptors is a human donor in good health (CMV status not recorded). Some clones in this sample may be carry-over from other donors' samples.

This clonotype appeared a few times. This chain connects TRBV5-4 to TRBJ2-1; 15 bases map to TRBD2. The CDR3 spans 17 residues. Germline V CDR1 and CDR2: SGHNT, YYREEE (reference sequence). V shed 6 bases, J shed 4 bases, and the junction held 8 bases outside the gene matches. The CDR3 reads CASTLDGTSGGYNEQFF. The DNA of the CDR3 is TGTGCCAGCACCCTTGATGGGACTAGCGGGGGGTACAATGAGCAGTTCTTC.

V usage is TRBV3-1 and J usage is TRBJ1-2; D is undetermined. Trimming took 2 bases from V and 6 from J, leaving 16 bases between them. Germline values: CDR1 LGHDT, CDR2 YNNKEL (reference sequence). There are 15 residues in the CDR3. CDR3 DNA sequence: TGTGCCAGCAGCCAAACGCCGAGATACCTTAATGGCTACACCTTC. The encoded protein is CASSQTPRYLNGYTF. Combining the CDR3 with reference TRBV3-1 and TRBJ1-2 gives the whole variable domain DTAVSQTPKYLVTQMGNDKSIKCEQNLGHDTMYWYKQDSKKFLKIMFSYNNKELIINETVPNRFSPKSPDKAHLNLHINSLELGDSAVYFCASSQTPRYLNGYTFGSGTRLTVV.

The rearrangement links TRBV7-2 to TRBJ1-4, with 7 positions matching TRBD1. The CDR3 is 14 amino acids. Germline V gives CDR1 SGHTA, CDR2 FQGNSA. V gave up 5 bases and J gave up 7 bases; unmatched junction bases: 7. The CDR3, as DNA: TGTGCCAGCAGCCCAAGACAGGGTTTTGAAAAACTGTTTTTT. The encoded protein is CASSPRQGFEKLFF.

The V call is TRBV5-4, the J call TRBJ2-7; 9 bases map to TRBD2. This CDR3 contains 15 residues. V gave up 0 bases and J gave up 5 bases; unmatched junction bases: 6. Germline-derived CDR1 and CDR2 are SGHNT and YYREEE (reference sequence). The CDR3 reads CASSLEGGGADEQYF. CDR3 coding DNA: TGTGCCAGCAGCTTGGAGGGCGGGGGGGCCGACGAGCAGTACTTC.

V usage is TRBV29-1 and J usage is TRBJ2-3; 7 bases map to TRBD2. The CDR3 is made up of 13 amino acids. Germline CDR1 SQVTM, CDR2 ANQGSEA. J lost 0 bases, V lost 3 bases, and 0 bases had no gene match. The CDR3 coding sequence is TGCAGCGTTGAGCGGGGGAGCACAGATACGCAGTATTTT. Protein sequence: CSVERGSTDTQYF.

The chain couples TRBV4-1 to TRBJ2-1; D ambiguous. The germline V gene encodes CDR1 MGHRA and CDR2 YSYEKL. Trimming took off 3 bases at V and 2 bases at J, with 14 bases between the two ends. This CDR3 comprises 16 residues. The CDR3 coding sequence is TGCGCCAGCAGCCATGTAAGGACGTTCACCTACAATGAGCAGTTCTTC. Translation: CASSHVRTFTYNEQFF.

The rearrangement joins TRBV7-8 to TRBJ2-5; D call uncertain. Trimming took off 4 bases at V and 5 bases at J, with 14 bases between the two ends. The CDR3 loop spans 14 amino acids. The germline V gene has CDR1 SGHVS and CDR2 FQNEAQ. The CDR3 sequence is CASSYLRAGETQYF. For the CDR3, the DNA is TGTGCCAGCAGCTATTTACGGGCTGGGGAGACCCAGTACTTC.

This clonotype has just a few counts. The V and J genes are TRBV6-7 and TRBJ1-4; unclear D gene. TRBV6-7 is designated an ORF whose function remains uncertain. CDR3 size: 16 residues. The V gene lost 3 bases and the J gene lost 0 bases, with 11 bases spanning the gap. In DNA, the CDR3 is TGTGCCAGCAGTTATTCGAGAGGCCCAACTAATGAAAAACTGTTTTTT. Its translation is CASSYSRGPTNEKLFF.

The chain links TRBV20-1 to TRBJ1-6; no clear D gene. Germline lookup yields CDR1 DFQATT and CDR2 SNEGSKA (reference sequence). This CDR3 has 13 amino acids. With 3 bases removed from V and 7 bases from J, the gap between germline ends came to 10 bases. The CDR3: CSARDSRNSPLHF. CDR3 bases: TGCAGTGCTAGGGACTCTAGAAATTCACCCCTCCACTTT.

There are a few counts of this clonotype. The DNA for the CDR3 is TGTGCCAGCATCTACAGGTATGAGCAGTTCTTC. Translating gives CASIYRYEQFF. The rearrangement joins TRBV6-1 to TRBJ2-1; D may be TRBD1 (5 bases). Germline V gene lookup returns CDR1 MNHNS and CDR2 SASEGT. V was shortened by 7 bases and J by 8 bases, with 9 bases between the two germline ends. This CDR3 is built from 11 residues.

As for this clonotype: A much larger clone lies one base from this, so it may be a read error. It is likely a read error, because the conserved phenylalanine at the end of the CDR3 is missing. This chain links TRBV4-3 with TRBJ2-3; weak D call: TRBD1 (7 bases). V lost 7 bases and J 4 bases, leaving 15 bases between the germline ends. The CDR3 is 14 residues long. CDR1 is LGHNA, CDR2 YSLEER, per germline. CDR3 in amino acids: CASKEGAGADTQYS. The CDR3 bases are TGCGCCAGCAAGGAGGGGGCGGGCGCAGATACGCAGTATTCT.

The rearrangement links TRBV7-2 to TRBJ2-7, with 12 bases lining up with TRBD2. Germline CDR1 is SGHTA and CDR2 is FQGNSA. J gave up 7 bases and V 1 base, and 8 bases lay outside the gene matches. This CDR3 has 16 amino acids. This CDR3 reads CASSLGGGLAGGEQYF. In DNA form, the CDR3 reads TGTGCCAGCAGCTTAGGAGGGGGTCTAGCGGGAGGGGAGCAGTACTTC.

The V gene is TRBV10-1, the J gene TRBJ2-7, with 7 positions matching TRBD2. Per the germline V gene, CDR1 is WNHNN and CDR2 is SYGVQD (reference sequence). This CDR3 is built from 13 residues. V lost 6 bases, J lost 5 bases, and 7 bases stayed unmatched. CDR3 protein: CASSPLAGDEQYF. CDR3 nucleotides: TGCGCCAGCAGCCCACTTGCGGGAGACGAGCAGTACTTC.

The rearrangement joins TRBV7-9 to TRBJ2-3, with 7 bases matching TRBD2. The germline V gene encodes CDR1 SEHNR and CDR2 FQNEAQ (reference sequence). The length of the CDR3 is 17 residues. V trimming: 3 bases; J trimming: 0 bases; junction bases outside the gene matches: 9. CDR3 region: CASSFPRSGTSTDTQYF. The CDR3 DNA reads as TGTGCCAGCAGCTTCCCCCGGAGCGGGACTAGCACAGATACGCAGTATTTT.

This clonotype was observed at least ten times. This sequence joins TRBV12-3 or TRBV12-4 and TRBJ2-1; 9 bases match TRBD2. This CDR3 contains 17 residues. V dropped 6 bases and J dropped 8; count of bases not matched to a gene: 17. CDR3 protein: CASRPRPLAGIGDEQFF. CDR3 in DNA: TGTGCCAGCAGACCGAGACCTCTAGCGGGGATCGGGGATGAGCAGTTCTTC.

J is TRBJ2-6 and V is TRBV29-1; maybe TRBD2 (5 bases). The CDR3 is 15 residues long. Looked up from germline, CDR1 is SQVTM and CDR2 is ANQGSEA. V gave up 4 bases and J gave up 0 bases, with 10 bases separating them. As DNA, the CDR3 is TGCAGCGTTGCAAATCGGGACTCTGGGGCCAACGTCCTGACTTTC. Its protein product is CSVANRDSGANVLTF.

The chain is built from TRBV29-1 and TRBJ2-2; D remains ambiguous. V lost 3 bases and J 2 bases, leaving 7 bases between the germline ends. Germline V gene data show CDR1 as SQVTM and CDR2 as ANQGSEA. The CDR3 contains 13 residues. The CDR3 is CSVDRKNTGELFF. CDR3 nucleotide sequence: TGCAGCGTTGACAGGAAAAACACCGGGGAGCTGTTTTTT.

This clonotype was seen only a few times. This chain's CDR3 is CASSQPVTEPNTGELFF. CDR3 DNA: TGCGCCAGCAGCCAACCAGTGACCGAACCCAACACCGGGGAGCTGTTTTTT. The chain combines TRBV4-1 with TRBJ2-2; the D is unclear. The germline gives CDR1 MGHRA, CDR2 YSYEKL. This CDR3 comprises 17 residues. V was trimmed by 2 bases and J by 2 bases, leaving 15 bases between them.

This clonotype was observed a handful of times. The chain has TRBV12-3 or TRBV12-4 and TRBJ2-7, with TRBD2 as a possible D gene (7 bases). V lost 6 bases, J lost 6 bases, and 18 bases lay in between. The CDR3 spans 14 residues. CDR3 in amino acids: CASSPGLGGLEQYF. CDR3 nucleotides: TGTGCCAGCAGCCCAGGGCTGGGGGGGCTCGAGCAGTACTTC.

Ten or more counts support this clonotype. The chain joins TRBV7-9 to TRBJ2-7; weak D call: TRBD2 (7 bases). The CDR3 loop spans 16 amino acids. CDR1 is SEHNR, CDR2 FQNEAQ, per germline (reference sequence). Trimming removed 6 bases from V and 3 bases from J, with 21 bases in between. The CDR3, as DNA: TGTGCCAGCAGTCCATCTCGGGGGGCCGAGCGCTACGAGCAGTACTTC. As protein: CASSPSRGAERYEQYF.

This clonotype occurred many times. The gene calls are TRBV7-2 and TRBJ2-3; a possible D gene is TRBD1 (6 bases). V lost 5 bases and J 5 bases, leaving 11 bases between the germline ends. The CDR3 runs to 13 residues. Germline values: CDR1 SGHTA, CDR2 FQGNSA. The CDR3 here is CASSTQGRDTQYF. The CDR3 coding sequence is TGTGCCAGCAGCACGCAGGGGAGAGATACGCAGTATTTT.

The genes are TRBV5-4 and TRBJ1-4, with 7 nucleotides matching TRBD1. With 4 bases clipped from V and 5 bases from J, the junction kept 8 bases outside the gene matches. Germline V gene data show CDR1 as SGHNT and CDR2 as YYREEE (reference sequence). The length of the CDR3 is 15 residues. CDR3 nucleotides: TGTGCCAGCAGCCCTCGGACAGGCCCGAATGAAAAACTGTTTTTT. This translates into CASSPRTGPNEKLFF.

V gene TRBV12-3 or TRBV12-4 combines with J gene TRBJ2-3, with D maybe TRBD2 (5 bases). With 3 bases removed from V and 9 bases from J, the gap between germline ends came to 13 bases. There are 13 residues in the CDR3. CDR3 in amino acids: CASSFGVGRTQYF. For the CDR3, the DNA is TGTGCCAGCAGTTTCGGGGTCGGTCGGACGCAGTATTTT.

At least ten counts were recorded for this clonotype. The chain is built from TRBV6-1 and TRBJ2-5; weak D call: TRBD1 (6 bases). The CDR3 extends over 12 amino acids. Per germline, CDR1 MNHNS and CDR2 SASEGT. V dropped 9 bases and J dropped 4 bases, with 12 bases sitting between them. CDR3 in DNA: TGTGCCAGTTCAGGGGTAGGAGAGACCCAGTACTTC. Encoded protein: CASSGVGETQYF.

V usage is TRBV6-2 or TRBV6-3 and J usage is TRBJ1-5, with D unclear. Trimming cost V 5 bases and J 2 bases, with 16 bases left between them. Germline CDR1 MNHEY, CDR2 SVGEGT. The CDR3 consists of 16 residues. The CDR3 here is CASSRRARMGNQPQHF. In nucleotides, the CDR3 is TGTGCCAGCAGTCGCCGGGCCCGGATGGGCAATCAGCCCCAGCATTTT.

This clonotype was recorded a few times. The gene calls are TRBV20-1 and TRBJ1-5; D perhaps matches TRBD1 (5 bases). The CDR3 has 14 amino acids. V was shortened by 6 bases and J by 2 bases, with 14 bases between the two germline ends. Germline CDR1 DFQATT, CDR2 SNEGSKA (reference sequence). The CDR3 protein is CSANPGAGNQPQHF. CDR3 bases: TGCAGTGCCAACCCCGGGGCTGGCAATCAGCCCCAGCATTTT.

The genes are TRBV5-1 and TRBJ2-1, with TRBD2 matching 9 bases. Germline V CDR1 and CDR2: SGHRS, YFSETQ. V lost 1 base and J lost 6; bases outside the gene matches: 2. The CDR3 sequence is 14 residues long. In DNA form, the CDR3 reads TGCGCCAGCAGCTTGCCTAGCGGGACCAATGAGCAGTTCTTC. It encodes CASSLPSGTNEQFF.

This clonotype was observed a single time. This chain's CDR3 is CASSFVRTPETQYF. The CDR3, as DNA: TGTGCCAGCAGTTTTGTCAGAACGCCGGAGACCCAGTACTTC. The rearrangement links TRBV28 to TRBJ2-5; D is ambiguous. This CDR3 is 14 amino acids long. CDR1 is MDHEN and CDR2 is SYDVKM in the germline V gene. V shed 3 bases and J shed 5 bases, with 13 bases lying between them. The full variable domain, its missing parts supplied by reference TRBV28 and TRBJ2-5, is DVKVTQSSRYLVKRTGEKVFLECVQDMDHENMFWYRQDPGLGLRLIYFSYDVKMKEKGDIPEGYSVSREKKERFSLILESASTNQTSMYLCASSFVRTPETQYFGPGTRLLVL.

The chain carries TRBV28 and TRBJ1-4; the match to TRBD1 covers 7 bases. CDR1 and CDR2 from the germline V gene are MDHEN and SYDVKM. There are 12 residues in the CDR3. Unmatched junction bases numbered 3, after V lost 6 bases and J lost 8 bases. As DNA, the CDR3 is TGTGCCAGCAGGCGACAGGGCGAAAAACTGTTTTTT. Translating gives CASRRQGEKLFF.

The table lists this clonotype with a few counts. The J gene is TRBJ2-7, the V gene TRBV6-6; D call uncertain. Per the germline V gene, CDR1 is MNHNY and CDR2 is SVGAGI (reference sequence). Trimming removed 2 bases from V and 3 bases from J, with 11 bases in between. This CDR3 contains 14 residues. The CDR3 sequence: CASSYGYRDYEQYF. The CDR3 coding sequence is TGTGCCAGCAGTTACGGTTATAGAGACTACGAGCAGTACTTC.